The clone carrying this T cell receptor (beta chain) came up many times. The sample originates from a study of early T cells in non-severe SARS-CoV-2 infection. Study at large: The authors sequenced bulk RNA from unsorted whole blood, leaving chains unpaired.

The CDR3 extends over 14 amino acids. V lost 5 bases to trimming and J lost 5 bases; unmatched junction nucleotides: 7. CDR1 and CDR2 from the germline V gene are MNHEY and SMNVEV (reference sequence). Each cDNA molecule carried a unique molecular identifier. TCRdb called the 5' RACE reads again in MiXCR, with one record for every CDR3 protein. The sample lists roughly 31,000 distinct CDR3 sequences, about 4.6% seen once, with about an eighth in the top ten. The material sequenced was whole blood. The clonotype comes from an adult who was a healthcare worker with PCR-confirmed SARS-CoV-2 infection or an uninfected control (not recorded which). The genes are TRBV27 and TRBJ2-3, with 7 positions matching TRBD1. The CDR3: CASSASGQQDTQYF. CDR3 bases: TGTGCCAGCAGTGCCTCGGGACAGCAAGATACGCAGTATTTT.